This T cell receptor beta chain originates from a study of blood T cell repertoires in COVID-19. Sequencing used immunoSEQ multiplex PCR; TCRdb keeps in-frame clones, though not all of them. The table shows approximately 300,000 clones, with around 89% occurring only once. Trimming pared 4 bases from V and 7 bases from J, leaving 14 bases between. Germline loops: CDR1 SGHRS, CDR2 YFSETQ. The CDR3 consists of 13 residues. This clone has just one count. The sequence came from a young man who had recovered from COVID-19. V gene TRBV5-1 combines with J gene TRBJ1-2; D remains unclear. The source material was peripheral blood. The CDR3 reads CASSPGWRIGYTF. CDR3 DNA sequence: TGCGCCAGCAGCCCGGGATGGCGGATTGGCTACACCTTC.